This T cell receptor (beta chain) derives from a study of T cell responses to AZD1222 COVID-19 vaccine. The protocol was immunoSEQ multiplex PCR, while the TCRdb copy is restricted to in-frame clones and leaves out a portion. The sample contains 150,000 to 180,000 clones, around nine tenths of which appear only once. Trimming stripped 3 bases from V and 6 bases from J, with 15 bases between. Germline V lookup: CDR1 SGDLS, CDR2 YYNGEE. This CDR3 comprises 14 residues. Study conclusions and caveats: The breadth and depth of Spike-specific TCRs increased once two AZD1222 doses had been given. Donors, mostly white British, included more females; clonal diversity was possibly underestimated.

This clone has just one count. Its antigen remains unknown. The rearrangement joins TRBV9 to TRBJ1-2; TRBD1 might be the D (6 bases). The receptor was isolated from an adult who had recovered from COVID-19. Sequenced here: peripheral blood, sampled after recovery from COVID-19. In DNA, the CDR3 is TGTGCCAGCAGCGGCGCAGGGGCATCTCATGGCTACACCTTC. It specifies CASSGAGASHGYTF.